This TCR beta chain stems from a study of blood T cells in healthy people across ages. Then a second PCR, running about 7 to 11 cycles, was carried out with a sample-barcoded 5' primer and a J-beta primer mix. TCRdb reanalysed the 5' RACE reads using MiXCR and keeps one entry per CDR3 protein. The top ten clones hold approximately 3.7% of a sample with about 800,000 distinct CDR3 sequences, around 25% of them seen once. The CDR3 covers 15 residues. Germline V CDR1 and CDR2: LGHNA, YNFKEQ. V was shortened by 4 bases and J by 8 bases, with 18 bases between the two germline ends. These same records also appear under a second study, on T cells of mothers and their children.

The TCR originated in a boy under 18 in good health. Sequenced: blood. The rearrangement links TRBV4-2 to TRBJ2-1, with D perhaps given as TRBD1 or TRBD2 (5 bases each). CDR3 loop: CASSRHGAQGDEQFF. The DNA for the CDR3 is TGTGCCAGCAGCCGACACGGGGCTCAAGGGGATGAGCAGTTCTTC.